This T cell receptor beta chain comes out of a study of T-cell reconstitution after alpha-beta-depleted transplantation in children. There are a few counts of this clonotype. Its specificity is unknown. The trim removed 0 bases at V and 6 bases at J, leaving 2 bases unmatched. Looked up from germline, CDR1 is SGHRS and CDR2 is YFSETQ. The CDR3 is 15 amino acids. General observations from the study: The authors attributed T-cell counts and diversity one year after transplant mostly to newly produced T cells. TCRbeta diversity was high at day 60 in some patients (a result of surviving recipient T cells and thymic progenitors). Approximately two months post-transplant, alpha-beta T cells reportedly originated from several hundred expanded graft clones.

Preparing the TCRbeta library involved the use of unique molecular identifiers. TCRdb re-derived calls from the PCR reads in MiXCR, one entry per CDR3 protein. This sample has about 540,000 distinct CDR3 sequences, with 20% to 30% found just once. The starting material was PBMCs, obtained before TCRalphabeta/CD19-depleted stem cell transplant. The sequence derives from a boy younger than two with Wiskott-Aldrich syndrome, due to receive a stem cell transplant. The V and J genes are TRBV5-1 and TRBJ2-2, with 10 bases lining up with TRBD1. In DNA form, the CDR3 reads TGCGCCAGCAGCTTGGCAGGACAGGGGGCCGGGGAGCTGTTTTTT. Amino acid sequence: CASSLAGQGAGELFF.